Below are 16 T cell receptor beta chains sequenced from a single sample in a study of T-cell reconstitution after alpha-beta-depleted transplantation in children. Using unique molecular identifiers, the investigators prepared the TCRbeta library. TCRdb processed the PCR reads anew with MiXCR; each CDR3 protein has one entry. Of around 670,000 distinct CDR3 sequences in the sample, 10% to 15% were seen once. The specimen was PBMCs, collected before TCRalphabeta/CD19-depleted stem cell transplant. These receptors were collected from a girl aged 2 to 9 with congenital amegakaryocytic thrombocytopenia, due to receive a stem cell transplant.

Ten or more counts support this clonotype. The V call is TRBV5-1, the J call TRBJ2-1, with TRBD2 identical over 10 bases. Germline V gives CDR1 SGHRS, CDR2 YFSETQ. Losses at the gene ends were 3 bases for V and 7 bases for J; bases not matched to a gene: 16. The CDR3 covers 18 residues. The CDR3 loop is CASSSIPPWGLAYNEQFF. The CDR3 DNA follows: TGCGCCAGCAGCTCGATTCCCCCCTGGGGACTAGCGTATAATGAGCAGTTCTTC. Complete variable domain (other parts from reference TRBV5-1 and TRBJ2-1): KAGVTQTPRYLIKTRGQQVTLSCSPISGHRSVSWYQQTPGQGLQFLFEYFSETQRNKGNFPGRFSGRQFSNSRSEMNVSTLELGDSALYLCASSSIPPWGLAYNEQFFGPGTRLTVL.

This clonotype was seen repeatedly, ten times or more. The rearrangement joins TRBV29-1 to TRBJ2-5, with a tentative D call TRBD2 (6 bases). CDR1 is SQVTM and CDR2 is ANQGSEA in the germline V gene. V shed 4 bases and J shed 1 base, with 10 bases lying between them. The length of the CDR3 is 13 residues. CDR3 coding DNA: TGCAGCGTTGGAACCGGGGGCCAAGAGACCCAGTACTTC. Residues: CSVGTGGQETQYF.

In its sample, this clonotype was seen a few times. The chain recombines TRBV7-9 with TRBJ2-7; no reliable D call. The CDR3 consists of 14 residues. The V end lost 5 bases, the J end lost 0 bases, and 11 bases lay between the germline ends. The germline CDR1 and CDR2 sequences are SEHNR and FQNEAQ (reference sequence). The CDR3 bases are TGTGCCAGCAGCAGGCTACCTGACTCCTACGAGCAGTACTTC. Translating gives CASSRLPDSYEQYF.

The chain employs TRBV5-6 and TRBJ2-3; possible D gene TRBD2, 6 bases. Deletions cut 1 base from V and 5 bases from J, with 8 bases between. CDR1 is SGHDT and CDR2 is YYEEEE in the germline V gene. This CDR3 spans 13 amino acids. As DNA, the CDR3 is TGTGCCAGCAGCTTGCAGGGACTAGATACGCAGTATTTT. Translating gives CASSLQGLDTQYF.

In this sample, this clonotype turned up many times. The chain is built from TRBV18 and TRBJ2-5, with no clear D. This CDR3 has 15 residues. Looked up from germline, CDR1 is KGHSH and CDR2 is LQKENI. V was shortened by 7 bases and J by 0 bases, with 15 bases between the two germline ends. For the CDR3, the DNA is TGTGCCAGCTTCCGTGGGTTCGCTAACCAAGAGACCCAGTACTTC. Its translation: CASFRGFANQETQYF.

This clonotype was detected ten times or more. The V gene is TRBV20-1, the J gene TRBJ1-5, with 7 nucleotides matching TRBD1. Germline V gene sequence: CDR1 DFQATT, CDR2 SNEGSKA (reference sequence). The CDR3 consists of 15 residues. The V and J ends lost 3 bases and 2 bases, in that order; junction bases with no gene match: 7. The CDR3 DNA sequence: TGCAGTGCTAGGGAGGACAGGATGCGCAATCAGCCCCAGCATTTT. Protein sequence: CSAREDRMRNQPQHF.

In this sample, this clonotype turned up a few times. The chain joins TRBV7-9 to TRBJ2-1, with D possibly matching TRBD2 (5 bases). V shed 5 bases and J shed 8 bases, with 19 bases lying between them. The germline CDR1 and CDR2 sequences are SEHNR and FQNEAQ (reference sequence). The CDR3 length is 15 residues. The CDR3 spells CASSTREGIVDEQFF. CDR3 DNA: TGTGCCAGCAGCACCCGTGAGGGTATCGTGGATGAGCAGTTCTTC.

This clonotype was seen ten or more times. This chain links TRBV20-1 with TRBJ2-7; the D is unclear. Germline CDR1 is DFQATT and CDR2 is SNEGSKA (reference sequence). The CDR3 is 16 amino acids. V lost 3 bases and J 4 bases, leaving 22 bases between the germline ends. The DNA for the CDR3 is TGCAGTGCTAGGGGTGTCACCGTAGGATACTTTTACGAGCAGTACTTC. This translates into CSARGVTVGYFYEQYF.

In this sample, this clonotype turned up many times. This chain joins TRBV10-3 and TRBJ2-2; the D gene is possibly TRBD1 (5 bases). CDR3 length: 13 residues. Trimming took off 11 bases at V and 5 bases at J, with 15 bases between the two ends. In germline, CDR1 is ENHRY, CDR2 SYGVKD. The CDR3: CAARPGHTGELFF. The CDR3 nucleotides are TGTGCCGCCCGGCCAGGACATACCGGGGAGCTGTTTTTT.

V is TRBV12-3 or TRBV12-4 and J is TRBJ2-7; a weak D match, TRBD2 (6 bases). The CDR3 is 13 residues long. V was trimmed by 4 bases and J by 6 bases, leaving 13 bases between them. The CDR3 DNA is TGTGCCAGCAGTTCATCGACGGGAGCCGAGCAGTACTTC. Its translation is CASSSSTGAEQYF.

At least ten counts were recorded for this clonotype. This chain uses TRBV11-2 with TRBJ2-7; D might be TRBD2 (6 bases). With 4 bases removed from V and 3 bases from J, the gap between germline ends came to 16 bases. This CDR3 region has 15 residues. Germline V gives CDR1 SGHAT, CDR2 FQNNGV. The CDR3 sequence: CASSSVERADYEQYF. The CDR3 DNA reads TGTGCCAGCAGCTCGGTGGAGCGGGCAGACTACGAGCAGTACTTC.

This chain connects TRBV20-1 to TRBJ1-1, with 11 nucleotides matching TRBD1. This CDR3 is 13 amino acids long. The junction had 1 base not matched to a gene; V was cut back by 6 bases and J by 1 base. Germline lookup yields CDR1 DFQATT and CDR2 SNEGSKA (reference sequence). The CDR3 is CSAGQGANTEAFF. For the CDR3, the DNA is TGCAGTGCCGGACAGGGGGCGAACACTGAAGCTTTCTTT.

This clonotype was found a few times. The rearrangement links TRBV20-1 to TRBJ2-3, with TRBD2 identical over 10 bases. The CDR3 is made up of 14 amino acids. V was clipped by 6 bases and J by 1 base; unmatched bases: 4. In germline, CDR1 is DFQATT, CDR2 SNEGSKA (reference sequence). The DNA for the CDR3 is TGCAGTGCCGGACTAGCGGAGCGCACAGATACGCAGTATTTT. Protein sequence: CSAGLAERTDTQYF.

This clonotype was seen more than once but under ten times. The V call is TRBV7-2, the J call TRBJ2-5; tentative D call: TRBD1 (5 bases). The CDR3 spans 15 residues. From germline, CDR1 is SGHTA and CDR2 FQGNSA. The V end was cut by 5 bases, the J end by 5 bases, with 18 bases between. The CDR3 region is CASSQGVAQEETQYF. The CDR3 DNA reads TGTGCCAGCAGCCAAGGGGTAGCTCAAGAGGAGACCCAGTACTTC.

This clonotype was seen many times. V usage is TRBV4-2 and J usage is TRBJ1-1; the D gene is possibly TRBD1 (6 bases). Germline CDR1 and CDR2: LGHNA and YNFKEQ. CDR3 length: 15 amino acids. Between the trimmed V and J ends, which lost 0 bases and 0 bases, there was a span of 8 bases. The CDR3 loop is CASSQDRQVNTEAFF. The DNA for the CDR3 is TGTGCCAGCAGCCAAGATCGACAGGTGAACACTGAAGCTTTCTTT.

This clonotype showed up just a few times. The chain has TRBV5-1 and TRBJ2-1, with TRBD1 identical over 12 bases. The CDR3 spans 16 residues. V dropped 3 bases and J dropped 9; count of bases not matched to a gene: 10. Germline lookup yields CDR1 SGHRS and CDR2 YFSETQ. The CDR3 coding sequence is TGCGCCAGCAGCTCGCTACCGGGACAGGGGGCGGCTGAGCAGTTCTTC. Residues: CASSSLPGQGAAEQFF.